This TCR beta chain appears in the sequencing data of a study of CD8 T cells in Susac syndrome. Age- and sex-matched healthy donors served as the control group. It was negative isolation that provided the CD8+ and CD4+ T cells, whereas TEMRA cells were enriched by FACS. In this sample, this clonotype turned up once. Its target is unknown. Study-wide results and limits: Regarding the TCR sequencing and HLA analysis, the study admitted that a relatively small number of individuals were involved.

Reverse transcription of about 0.5 to 1 ug RNA was carried out with random hexamers. A multiplex approach, immunoSEQ multiplex PCR, amplified TCR beta CDR3 across 54 Vbeta and 13 Jbeta. TCRdb reprocessed the immunoSEQ multiplex PCR reads via MiXCR and lists one record per CDR3 protein. The table records around 140,000 distinct CDR3 sequences, less than 95% of them present only once. The CDR3 sequence is 15 residues long. Germline assignment: CDR1 ENHRY and CDR2 SYGVKD. With V trimmed by 4 bases and J by 8 bases, 7 bases remained unmatched. The TCR was taken from a human donor in good health. Source material: CD4+ T cells from PBMCs. The rearrangement joins TRBV10-3 to TRBJ2-4; 11 nucleotides align to TRBD2. DNA of the CDR3: TGTGCCATCAGTGGGGGAACTAGCGGGAGTGACATTCAGTACTTC. This translates into CAISGGTSGSDIQYF.